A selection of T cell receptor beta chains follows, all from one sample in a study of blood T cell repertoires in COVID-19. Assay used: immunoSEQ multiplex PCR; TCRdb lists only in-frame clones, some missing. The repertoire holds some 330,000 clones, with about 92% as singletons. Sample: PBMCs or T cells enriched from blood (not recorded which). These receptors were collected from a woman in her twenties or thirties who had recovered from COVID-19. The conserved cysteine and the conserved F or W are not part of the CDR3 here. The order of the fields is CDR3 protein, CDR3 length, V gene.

ASSKPGQTDTQY	12	TRBV7-2
AIGRGETQY	9	TRBV10-3
ASSLVSGQGAGANVLT	16	TRBV5-1
SASLTGQYNEQF	12	TRBV20-1
ASSLTAAEAF	10	TRBV11-3
ASSPQGMNTEAF	12	TRBV28
ATSVSRGTILYEQY	14	TRBV24-1
ASVGGRRYNEQF	12	TRBV5-1
ASSPSGQETQY	11	TRBV18
ASSQDRGNGNTIY	13	TRBV7-2
ASSAMEARYSNQPQH	15	TRBV4-3
ASSQGQGGPDTQY	13	TRBV18
ASSPPQANTEAF	12	TRBV18
ASSPKTGVGNYGYT	14	TRBV5-4
ASSPLQGYNEQF	12	TRBV18
ASSFGGRQGSPLH	13	TRBV28
ASREPGGKGETQY	13	TRBV6-6
ASSLTDGTDTQY	12	TRBV11-3
ASSLALANEQF	11	TRBV5-1
ASSPSGNTIY	10	TRBV6-6
ASSEEGAAGYT	11	TRBV6-1
ASSPDRINSYEQY	13	TRBV7-8
ASSYDSKYEQY	11	TRBV6-2/TRBV6-3
ASGAQGAEETQY	12	TRBV12-5
ASSSDRGVLRAF	12	TRBV11-2
ASSFPSRGGDGYT	13	TRBV28
ASSLAGDYTDTQY	13	TRBV7-6
ASSYETSGSSTQY	13	TRBV6-5
ASSQDWTGGYTIY	13	TRBV4-2
ASSQPELAWGGHEQF	15	TRBV14
ASSLGPRYTEAF	12	TRBV5-8
ASSLYSETQY	10	TRBV5-1
ASSQGTSGTDEQF	13	TRBV3-1/TRBV3-2
ASSSAQGGNTEAF	13	TRBV28
ASGRERDTGELF	12	TRBV28
ASSGGQRNEKLF	12	TRBV19
ASSLRTTSKTQY	12	TRBV7-2
ASTSRTGADPFSGNTIY	17	TRBV19
ASSPFDRQNTEAF	13	TRBV27
ASTQAARDRVNGYT	14	TRBV6-4
ASDIPGLGGNEQF	13	TRBV25-1
ASSYSAGAGDEQF	13	TRBV6-5
ASETSGIAY	9	TRBV2
ASSLASGGPNEQF	13	TRBV5-1
ASGSWGQGAGEQY	13	TRBV28
ASSLGEENSPLH	12	TRBV6-4
ASRNDRPGHNEQF	13	TRBV28
ASSRDRGNTEAF	12	TRBV7-2
ASSHQGTDTQY	11	TRBV4-1
ASSLPDIYEQY	11	TRBV12-3/TRBV12-4
ASEGDRYYEQY	11	TRBV2
ATSRDPYSGNTIY	13	TRBV15
ASRAGTGGASGNQPQH	16	TRBV28
ASGWGTANEKLF	12	TRBV5-1
ASSLGLGTALDEQY	14	TRBV5-8
ASSFRGGTYEQY	12	TRBV7-9
ASRRLTDPYEQY	12	TRBV6-5